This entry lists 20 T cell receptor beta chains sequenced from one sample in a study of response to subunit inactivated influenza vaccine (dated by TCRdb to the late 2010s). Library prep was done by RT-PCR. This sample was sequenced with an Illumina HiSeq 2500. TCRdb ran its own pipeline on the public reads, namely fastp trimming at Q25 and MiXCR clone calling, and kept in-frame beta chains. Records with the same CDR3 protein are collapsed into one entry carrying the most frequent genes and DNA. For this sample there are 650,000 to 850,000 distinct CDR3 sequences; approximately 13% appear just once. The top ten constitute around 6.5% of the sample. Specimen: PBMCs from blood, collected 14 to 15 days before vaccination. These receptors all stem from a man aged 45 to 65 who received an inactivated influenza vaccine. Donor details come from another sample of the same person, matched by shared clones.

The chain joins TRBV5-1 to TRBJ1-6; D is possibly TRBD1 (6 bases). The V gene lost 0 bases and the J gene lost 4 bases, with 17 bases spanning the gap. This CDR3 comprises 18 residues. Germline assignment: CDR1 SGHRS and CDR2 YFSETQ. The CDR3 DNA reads TGCGCCAGCAGCTTGGACGGAATAGGACAGCAATATAATTCACCCCTCCACTTT. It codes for CASSLDGIGQQYNSPLHF.

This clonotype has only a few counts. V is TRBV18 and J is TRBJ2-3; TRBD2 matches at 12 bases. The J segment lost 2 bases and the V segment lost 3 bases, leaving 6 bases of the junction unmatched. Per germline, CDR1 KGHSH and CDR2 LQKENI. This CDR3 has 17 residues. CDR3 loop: CASSPTSGGHNTDTQYF. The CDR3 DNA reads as TGTGCCAGCTCACCCACTAGCGGGGGGCATAACACAGATACGCAGTATTTT.

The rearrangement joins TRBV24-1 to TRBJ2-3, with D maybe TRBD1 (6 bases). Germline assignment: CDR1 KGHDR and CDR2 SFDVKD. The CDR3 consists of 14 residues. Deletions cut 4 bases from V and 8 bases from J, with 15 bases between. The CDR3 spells CATSDSRLGGTQYF. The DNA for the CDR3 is TGTGCCACCAGTGACTCCCGATTAGGGGGTACGCAGTATTTT.

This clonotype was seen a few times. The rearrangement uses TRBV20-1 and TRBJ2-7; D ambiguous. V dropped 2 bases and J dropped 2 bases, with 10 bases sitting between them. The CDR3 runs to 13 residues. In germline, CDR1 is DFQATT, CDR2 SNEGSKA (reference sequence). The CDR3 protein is CSARSRTTYEQYF. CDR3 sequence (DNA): TGCAGTGCTAGATCCAGAACTACCTACGAGCAGTACTTC.

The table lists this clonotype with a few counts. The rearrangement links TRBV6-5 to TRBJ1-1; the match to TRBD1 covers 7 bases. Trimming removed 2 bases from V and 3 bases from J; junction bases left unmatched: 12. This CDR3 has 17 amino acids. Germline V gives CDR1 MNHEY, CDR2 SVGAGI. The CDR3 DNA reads TGTGCCAGCAGTTACGATAAGGCAGGGGGTAGGCACACTGAAGCTTTCTTT. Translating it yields CASSYDKAGGRHTEAFF.

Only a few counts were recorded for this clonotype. The CDR3 nucleotides read TGTGCCAGCAGTTTCCTAGTGGTGGGCCAGGGCCAACAAGAGACCCAGTACTTC. Translating gives CASSFLVVGQGQQETQYF. The genes are TRBV2 and TRBJ2-5; possible D gene TRBD1, 5 bases. This CDR3 contains 18 residues. Germline loops: CDR1 SNHLY, CDR2 FYNNEI. V dropped 5 bases and J dropped 2 bases, with 24 bases sitting between them. Full variable domain (outside the CDR3, taken from reference TRBV2 and TRBJ2-5): EPEVTQTPSHQVTQMGQEVILRCVPISNHLYFYWYRQILGQKVEFLVSFYNNEISEKSEIFDDQFSVERPDGSNFTLKIRSTKLEDSAMYFCASSFLVVGQGQQETQYFGPGTRLLVL.

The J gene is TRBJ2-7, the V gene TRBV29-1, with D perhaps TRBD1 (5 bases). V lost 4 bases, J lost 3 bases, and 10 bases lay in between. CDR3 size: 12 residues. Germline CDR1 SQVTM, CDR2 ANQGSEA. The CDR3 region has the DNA TGCAGCGTTGGTGGGGCTGGCTACGAGCAGTACTTC. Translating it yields CSVGGAGYEQYF.

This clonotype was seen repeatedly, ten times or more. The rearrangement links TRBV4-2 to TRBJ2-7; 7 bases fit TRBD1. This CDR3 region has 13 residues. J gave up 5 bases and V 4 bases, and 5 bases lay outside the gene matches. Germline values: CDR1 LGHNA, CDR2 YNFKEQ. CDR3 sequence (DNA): TGTGCCAGCAGCCGAACAGGGGTAGACGAGCAGTACTTC. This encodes CASSRTGVDEQYF.

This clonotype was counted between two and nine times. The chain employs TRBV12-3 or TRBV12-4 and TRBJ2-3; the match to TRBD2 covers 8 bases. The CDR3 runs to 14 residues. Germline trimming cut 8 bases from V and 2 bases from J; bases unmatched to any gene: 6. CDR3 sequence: CASVAGQTTDTQYF. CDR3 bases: TGTGCCAGCGTAGCGGGACAAACCACAGATACGCAGTATTTT.

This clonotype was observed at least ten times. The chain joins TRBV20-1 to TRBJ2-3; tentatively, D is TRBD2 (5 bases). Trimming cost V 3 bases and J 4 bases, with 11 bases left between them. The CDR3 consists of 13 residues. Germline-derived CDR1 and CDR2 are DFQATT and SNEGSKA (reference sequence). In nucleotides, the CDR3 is TGCAGTGCTAGCCTGGCTAGCCCAGATACGCAGTATTTT. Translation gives CSASLASPDTQYF.

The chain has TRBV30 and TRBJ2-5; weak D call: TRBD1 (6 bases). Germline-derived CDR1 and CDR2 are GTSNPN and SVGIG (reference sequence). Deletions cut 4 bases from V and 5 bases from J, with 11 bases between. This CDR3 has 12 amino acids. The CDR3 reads CAWTGTTETQYF. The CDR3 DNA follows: TGTGCCTGGACCGGGACAACTGAGACCCAGTACTTC. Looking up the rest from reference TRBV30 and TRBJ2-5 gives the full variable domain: SQTIHQWPATLVQPVGSPLSLECTVEGTSNPNLYWYRQAAGRGLQLLFYSVGIGQISSEVPQNLSASRPQDRQFILSSKKLLLSDSGFYLCAWTGTTETQYFGPGTRLLVL.

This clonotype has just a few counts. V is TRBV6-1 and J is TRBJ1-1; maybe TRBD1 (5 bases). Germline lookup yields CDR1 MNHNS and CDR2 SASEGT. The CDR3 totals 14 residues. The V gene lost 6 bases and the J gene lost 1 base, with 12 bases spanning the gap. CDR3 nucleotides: TGTGCCAGCAGGTTGGACATCGCGAACACTGAAGCTTTCTTT. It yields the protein CASRLDIANTEAFF.

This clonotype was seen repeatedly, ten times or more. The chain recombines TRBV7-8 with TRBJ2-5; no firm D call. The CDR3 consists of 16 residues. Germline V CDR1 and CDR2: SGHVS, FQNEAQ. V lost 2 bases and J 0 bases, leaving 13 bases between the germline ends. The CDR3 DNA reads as TGTGCCAGCAGCTTAAAGGGCACCCTTGACCAAGAGACCCAGTACTTC. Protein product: CASSLKGTLDQETQYF.

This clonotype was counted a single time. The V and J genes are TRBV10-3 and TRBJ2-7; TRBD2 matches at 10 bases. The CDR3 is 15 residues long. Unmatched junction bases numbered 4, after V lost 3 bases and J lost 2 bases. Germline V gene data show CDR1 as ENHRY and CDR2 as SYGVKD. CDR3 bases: TGTGCCATCAGTGATGTGCTAGCGGGGGCCTACGAGCAGTACTTC. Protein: CAISDVLAGAYEQYF.

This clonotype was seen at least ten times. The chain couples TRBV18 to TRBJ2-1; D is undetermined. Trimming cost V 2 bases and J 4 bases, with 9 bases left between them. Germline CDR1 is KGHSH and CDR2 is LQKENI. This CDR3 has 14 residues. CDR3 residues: CASSPVPRYNEQFF. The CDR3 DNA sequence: TGTGCCAGCTCACCAGTACCTAGATACAATGAGCAGTTCTTC.

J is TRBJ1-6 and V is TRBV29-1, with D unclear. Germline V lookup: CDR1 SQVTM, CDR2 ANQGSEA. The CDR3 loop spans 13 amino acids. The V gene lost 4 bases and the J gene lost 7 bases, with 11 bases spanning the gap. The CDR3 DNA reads TGCAGCGTTGGAACGGACCAAAATTCACCCCTCCACTTT. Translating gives CSVGTDQNSPLHF.

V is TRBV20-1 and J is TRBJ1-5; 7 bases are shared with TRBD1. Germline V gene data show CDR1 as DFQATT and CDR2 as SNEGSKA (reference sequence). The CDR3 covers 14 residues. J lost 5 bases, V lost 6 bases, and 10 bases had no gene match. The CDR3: CSAKGAQGDQPQHF. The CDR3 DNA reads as TGCAGTGCCAAGGGGGCGCAGGGGGATCAGCCCCAGCATTTT.

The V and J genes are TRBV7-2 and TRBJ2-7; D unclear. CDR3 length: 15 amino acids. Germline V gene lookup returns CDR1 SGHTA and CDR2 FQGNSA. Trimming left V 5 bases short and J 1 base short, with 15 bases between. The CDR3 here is CASSSVVDTSYEQYF. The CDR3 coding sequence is TGTGCCAGCAGCAGCGTGGTAGATACATCCTACGAGCAGTACTTC.

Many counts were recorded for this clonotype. CDR3 coding DNA: TGTGCCAGCAGCCATGGGAGCTCCTACGAGCAGTACTTC. It yields the protein CASSHGSSYEQYF. The chain carries TRBV3-1 and TRBJ2-7, with D possibly being TRBD2 (5 bases). The CDR3 is 13 amino acids. The germline V gene has CDR1 LGHDT and CDR2 YNNKEL (reference sequence). Trimming removed 3 bases at V and 0 bases at J, with 6 bases between.

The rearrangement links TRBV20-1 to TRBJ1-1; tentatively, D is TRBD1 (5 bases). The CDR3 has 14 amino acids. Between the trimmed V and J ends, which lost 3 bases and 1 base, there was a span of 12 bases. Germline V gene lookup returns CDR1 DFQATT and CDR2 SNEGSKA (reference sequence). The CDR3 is CSARGITGNTEAFF. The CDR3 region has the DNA TGCAGTGCTAGGGGGATTACAGGGAACACTGAAGCTTTCTTT.